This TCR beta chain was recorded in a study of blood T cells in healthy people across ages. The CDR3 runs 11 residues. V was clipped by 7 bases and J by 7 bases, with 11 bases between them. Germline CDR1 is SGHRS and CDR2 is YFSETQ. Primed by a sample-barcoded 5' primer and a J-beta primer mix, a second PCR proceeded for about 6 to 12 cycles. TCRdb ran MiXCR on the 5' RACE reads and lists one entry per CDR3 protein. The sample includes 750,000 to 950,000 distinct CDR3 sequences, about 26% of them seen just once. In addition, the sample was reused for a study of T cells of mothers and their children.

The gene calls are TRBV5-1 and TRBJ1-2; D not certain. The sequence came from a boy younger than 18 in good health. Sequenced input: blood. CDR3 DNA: TGCGCCAGCGGGGAAGGGTTTGGCTACACCTTC. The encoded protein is CASGEGFGYTF.